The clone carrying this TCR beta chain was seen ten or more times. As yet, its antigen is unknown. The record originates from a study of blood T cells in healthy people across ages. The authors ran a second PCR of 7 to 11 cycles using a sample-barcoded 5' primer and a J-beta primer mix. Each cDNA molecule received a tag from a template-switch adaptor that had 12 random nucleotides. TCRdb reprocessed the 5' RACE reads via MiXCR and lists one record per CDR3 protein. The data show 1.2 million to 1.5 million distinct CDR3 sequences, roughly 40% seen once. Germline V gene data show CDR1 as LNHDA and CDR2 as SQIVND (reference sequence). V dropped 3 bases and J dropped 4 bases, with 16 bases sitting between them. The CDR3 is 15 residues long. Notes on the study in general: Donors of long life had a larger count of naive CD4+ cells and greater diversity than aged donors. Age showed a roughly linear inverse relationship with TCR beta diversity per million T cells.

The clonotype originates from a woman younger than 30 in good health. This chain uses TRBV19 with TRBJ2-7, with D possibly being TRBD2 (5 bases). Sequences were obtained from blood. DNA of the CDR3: TGTGCCAGTAGTATGTCGGGGTTGGGTGTGTACGAGCAGTACTTC. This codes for CASSMSGLGVYEQYF. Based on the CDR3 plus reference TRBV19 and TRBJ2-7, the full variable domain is DGGITQSPKYLFRKEGQNVTLSCEQNLNHDAMYWYRQDPGQGLRLIYYSQIVNDFQKGDIAEGYSVSREKKESFPLTVTSAQKNPTAFYLCASSMSGLGVYEQYFGPGTRLTVT.